These 32 T cell receptor beta chains were sequenced from one sample in a study of cytomegalovirus exposure and HLA in healthy donors (dated by TCRdb to about 2017). Libraries were prepared through the immunoSEQ multiplex PCR assay. A mixture of 60 forward primers for TCR Vbeta segments and 13 reverse primers for TCR Jbeta segments was used in the multiplex PCR. TCRdb took over this immuneACCESS table, retaining in-frame rearrangements with V and J assigned. Such tables are incomplete; in checked studies, under half of the missing clones stem from an unresolved V gene, and the remainder is unexplained. The sample has around 120,000 clones on record, roughly 62% of them singletons. Of the sample, about 1.6% falls within the top ten clones. The sample taken for sequencing was PBMCs. These receptors originate from a man aged 30-40 years in good health and CMV-seropositive.

The chain is built from TRBV28 and TRBJ1-4, with 7 nucleotides matching TRBD1. The CDR3 has 15 amino acids. Germline loops: CDR1 MDHEN, CDR2 SYDVKM. The V gene end was trimmed by 5 bases and the J gene end by 5 bases; junction bases not matched to a gene: 8. This chain's CDR3 is CASSATGTQNEKLFF. The CDR3 DNA follows: TGTGCCAGCAGTGCGACAGGGACCCAGAATGAAAAACTGTTTTTT.

The chain links TRBV29-1 to TRBJ2-1; D gene uncertain. The CDR3 totals 11 residues. Germline-derived CDR1 and CDR2 are SQVTM and ANQGSEA. The ends were cut back, 7 bases at V and 8 bases at J, with 12 bases in the middle. CDR3 amino acids: CSGVKLYEQFF. The CDR3, as DNA: TGCAGCGGTGTTAAGCTCTATGAGCAGTTCTTC.

CDR3 sequence reads: CAIGQGINYGYTF. CDR3 sequence (DNA): TGTGCCATTGGACAGGGTATTAACTATGGCTACACCTTC. V usage is TRBV10-3 and J usage is TRBJ1-2; 8 positions agree with TRBD1. Germline values: CDR1 ENHRY, CDR2 SYGVKD. The V segment lost 9 bases and the J segment 1 base; nucleotides outside the gene matches: 4. There are 13 residues in the CDR3.

The chain has TRBV9 and TRBJ1-3; D is perhaps TRBD1 (6 bases). V gave up 4 bases and J gave up 0 bases, with 17 bases separating them. The CDR3 consists of 17 residues. The germline CDR1 and CDR2 sequences are SGDLS and YYNGEE. The CDR3 loop reads CASSPWTEPLSGNTIYF. The CDR3 DNA reads TGTGCCAGCAGCCCCTGGACAGAGCCCCTCTCTGGAAACACCATATATTTT.

V is TRBV11-2 and J is TRBJ2-3; D is unresolved. This CDR3 has 13 residues. With 5 bases removed from V and 5 bases from J, the gap between germline ends came to 11 bases. From germline, CDR1 is SGHAT and CDR2 FQNNGV. This CDR3 is CASSPPPRDTQYF. DNA of the CDR3: TGTGCCAGCAGCCCCCCCCCTAGAGATACGCAGTATTTT.

This chain connects TRBV9 to TRBJ2-5, with TRBD1 matching 8 bases. Per germline, CDR1 SGDLS and CDR2 YYNGEE. V lost 0 bases and J lost 1; bases outside the gene matches: 2. CDR3 size: 15 residues. The CDR3 bases are TGTGCCAGCAGCGTAGAGGACAGGGCCCAAGAGACCCAGTACTTC. Amino acids: CASSVEDRAQETQYF.

The chain recombines TRBV5-6 with TRBJ2-7; 11 nucleotides line up with TRBD1. Germline V CDR1 and CDR2: SGHDT, YYEEEE. The CDR3 has 16 residues. The junction had 8 bases not matched to a gene; V was cut back by 4 bases and J by 2 bases. CDR3: CASSPSGGQGAYEQYF. The CDR3 bases are TGTGCCAGCAGCCCTTCCGGGGGACAGGGGGCCTACGAGCAGTACTTC.

This clone was seen a single time. The chain recombines TRBV2 with TRBJ2-1; 8 bases agree with TRBD2. Losses at the gene ends were 4 bases for V and 6 bases for J; bases not matched to a gene: 20. Germline V CDR1 and CDR2: SNHLY, FYNNEI. The CDR3 has 19 residues. The CDR3 DNA reads TGTGCCAGCAGTGGACCGGGACAAAGGAGGGTAGCGGGAATCAATGAGCAGTTCTTC. Protein: CASSGPGQRRVAGINEQFF.

The chain links TRBV7-8 to TRBJ2-7, with D perhaps TRBD2 (6 bases). This CDR3 contains 17 residues. V lost 2 bases to trimming and J lost 7 bases, with 24 bases between them. Germline V gene lookup returns CDR1 SGHVS and CDR2 FQNEAQ. The CDR3 here is CASSLKRGGVGSVEQYF. As DNA, the CDR3 is TGTGCCAGCAGCTTAAAAAGGGGCGGGGTGGGCTCCGTTGAGCAGTACTTC.

The V and J genes are TRBV27 and TRBJ2-2; 10 nucleotides align to TRBD2. The CDR3 contains 15 residues. V gave up 3 bases and J gave up 8 bases; unmatched junction bases: 6. Germline V gene lookup returns CDR1 MNHEY and CDR2 SMNVEV (reference sequence). The CDR3 bases are TGTGCCAGCAGTTTCAGCGGGAGGGCCATGGGGGAGCTGTTTTTT. Translating it yields CASSFSGRAMGELFF.

The chain recombines TRBV4-2 with TRBJ2-2, with D hard to call. Trimming pared 0 bases from V and 1 base from J, leaving 9 bases between. Germline V gene data show CDR1 as LGHNA and CDR2 as YNFKEQ. The CDR3 extends over 16 amino acids. In DNA, the CDR3 is TGTGCCAGCAGCCAAGAAGCCGCAATGAACACCGGGGAGCTGTTTTTT. Protein sequence: CASSQEAAMNTGELFF.

This clone was seen just once. The chain is built from TRBV27 and TRBJ2-7, with TRBD2 matching 9 bases. This CDR3 spans 13 amino acids. The V gene's germline CDR1 is MNHEY and CDR2 SMNVEV (reference sequence). The junction had 8 bases not matched to a gene; V was cut back by 5 bases and J by 9 bases. In DNA form, the CDR3 reads TGTGCCAGCAGTGGCCTAGCGGGGCAACGGCAGTACTTC. This gives the protein CASSGLAGQRQYF.

The table lists this clone with a count of one. The junction shows a germline mismatch at one end, possibly a read error. The rearrangement links TRBV28 to TRBJ1-4; 7 bases fit TRBD1. Looked up from germline, CDR1 is MDHEN and CDR2 is SYDVKM. The CDR3 sequence is 15 residues long. CDR3 bases: TGTGTCAGCAGCCCACGACAGGGTCTAAATGAAAAACTGTTTTTT. It codes for CVSSPRQGLNEKLFF.

The sample holds one count of this clone. The gene calls are TRBV29-1 and TRBJ2-5; 7 nucleotides match TRBD1. The germline gives CDR1 SQVTM, CDR2 ANQGSEA. Trimming at V came to 6 bases and at J to 5 bases, leaving 9 bases not matched to a gene. The CDR3 loop spans 13 amino acids. In nucleotides, the CDR3 is TGCAGCGTCCAAAACAGGGGTAGGGAGACCCAGTACTTC. This codes for CSVQNRGRETQYF.

The rearrangement joins TRBV5-1 to TRBJ1-2; D might be TRBD1 (5 bases). The germline CDR1 and CDR2 sequences are SGHRS and YFSETQ. Trimming removed 0 bases at V and 4 bases at J, with 10 bases between. The CDR3 is 14 amino acids. In DNA, the CDR3 is TGCGCCAGCAGCTTGGGGGGCGCGAGCTATGGCTACACCTTC. Translation: CASSLGGASYGYTF. The full variable domain, rest sourced from reference TRBV5-1 and TRBJ1-2, is KAGVTQTPRYLIKTRGQQVTLSCSPISGHRSVSWYQQTPGQGLQFLFEYFSETQRNKGNFPGRFSGRQFSNSRSEMNVSTLELGDSALYLCASSLGGASYGYTFGSGTRLTVV.

V gene TRBV19 combines with J gene TRBJ2-7; a weak D match, TRBD1 (5 bases). Germline V gene lookup returns CDR1 LNHDA and CDR2 SQIVND (reference sequence). The CDR3 spans 14 residues. Trimming took 2 bases from V and 8 from J, leaving 16 bases between them. DNA of the CDR3: TGTGCCAGTAGTATACGAAAACAGGAGAACCAGCAGTACTTC. It specifies CASSIRKQENQQYF.

The gene calls are TRBV19 and TRBJ2-1, with 9 bases matching TRBD2. The CDR3 is made up of 15 amino acids. CDR1 is LNHDA and CDR2 is SQIVND in the germline V gene (reference sequence). The V segment lost 3 bases and the J segment 0 bases; nucleotides outside the gene matches: 0. CDR3 loop: CASSMRGGSYNEQFF. CDR3 nucleotides: TGTGCCAGTAGTATGCGGGGGGGCTCCTACAATGAGCAGTTCTTC. Complete variable domain (other parts from reference TRBV19 and TRBJ2-1): DGGITQSPKYLFRKEGQNVTLSCEQNLNHDAMYWYRQDPGQGLRLIYYSQIVNDFQKGDIAEGYSVSREKKESFPLTVTSAQKNPTAFYLCASSMRGGSYNEQFFGPGTRLTVL.

V gene TRBV5-6 combines with J gene TRBJ2-7; 8 nucleotides line up with TRBD1. The CDR3 loop spans 14 amino acids. Germline CDR1 reads SGHDT; CDR2 reads YYEEEE. J gave up 1 base and V 5 bases, and 5 bases lay outside the gene matches. DNA of the CDR3: TGTGCCAGCAGGACGCAGGGGGCATCCTACGAGCAGTACTTC. It codes for CASRTQGASYEQYF.

The chain combines TRBV6-5 with TRBJ2-1; 11 bases are a match to TRBD1. Germline CDR1 MNHEY, CDR2 SVGAGI. The CDR3 totals 15 residues. Trimming cost V 6 bases and J 12 bases; bases outside gene matches: 13. CDR3 sequence reads: CASSSWTGGSVGQFF. CDR3 nucleotides: TGTGCCAGCAGCTCCTGGACAGGGGGCTCGGTTGGGCAGTTCTTC.

This sequence joins TRBV7-9 and TRBJ1-5, with D possibly TRBD1 on 6 matching bases. In germline, CDR1 is SEHNR, CDR2 FQNEAQ (reference sequence). CDR3 size: 15 residues. V lost 0 bases, J lost 5 bases, and 11 bases lay in between. In DNA, the CDR3 is TGTGCCAGCAGCTTAGCGGGGGCAGGGCATCAGCCCCAGCATTTT. Protein sequence: CASSLAGAGHQPQHF.

The J gene is TRBJ2-7, the V gene TRBV10-2, with D possibly being TRBD1 (6 bases). Trimming removed 7 bases from V and 2 bases from J, with 15 bases in between. The CDR3 runs 14 residues. Germline V gives CDR1 WSHSY, CDR2 SAAADI. CDR3 loop: CASTLDRTPYEQYF. Here the CDR3 DNA reads TGCGCCAGCACCTTAGACAGGACTCCCTACGAGCAGTACTTC.

This chain links TRBV11-2 with TRBJ2-7; D is possibly TRBD2 (6 bases). This CDR3 comprises 16 residues. Germline assignment: CDR1 SGHAT and CDR2 FQNNGV. The germline V and J ends were trimmed by 1 base and 1 base, with 14 bases remaining between them. CDR3 sequence reads: CASSLAPGLASYEQYF. The CDR3 nucleotides are TGTGCCAGCAGCTTAGCTCCGGGACTCGCGTCCTACGAGCAGTACTTC. Full variable domain (remainder filled in from reference TRBV11-2 and TRBJ2-7): EAGVAQSPRYKIIEKRQSVAFWCNPISGHATLYWYQQILGQGPKLLIQFQNNGVVDDSQLPKDRFSAERLKGVDSTLKIQPAKLEDSAVYLCASSLAPGLASYEQYFGPGTRLTVT.

The J gene is TRBJ2-1, the V gene TRBV6-1, with TRBD2 as a possible D gene (5 bases). Trimming pared 7 bases from V and 10 bases from J, leaving 20 bases between. This CDR3 region has 14 residues. Germline CDR1 reads MNHNS; CDR2 reads SASEGT. In DNA form, the CDR3 reads TGTGCCAGCAACAAGCGGCCCTCGGGCTGGGAGCAGTTCTTC. Its protein is CASNKRPSGWEQFF.

The gene calls are TRBV6-5 and TRBJ1-2; D remains unclear. The CDR3 is made up of 11 amino acids. Germline loops: CDR1 MNHEY, CDR2 SVGAGI. Trimming cost V 6 bases and J 8 bases, with 10 bases left between them. CDR3 loop: CASRREQGYTF. DNA for the CDR3: TGTGCCAGCAGGAGGGAGCAGGGCTACACCTTC.

The chain couples TRBV5-4 to TRBJ2-2; D is possibly TRBD2 (5 bases). Trimming pared 4 bases from V and 1 base from J, leaving 14 bases between. CDR3 length equals 16 residues. Germline lookup yields CDR1 SGHNT and CDR2 YYREEE (reference sequence). CDR3 region: CASSPGFSRNTGELFF. The CDR3 DNA sequence: TGTGCCAGCAGCCCGGGATTCTCTAGGAACACCGGGGAGCTGTTTTTT.

The chain carries TRBV5-4 and TRBJ2-4; TRBD1 agrees at 8 bases. The germline CDR1 and CDR2 sequences are SGHNT and YYREEE (reference sequence). The CDR3 has 15 residues. The V gene end was trimmed by 3 bases and the J gene end by 2 bases; junction bases not matched to a gene: 4. The CDR3 protein is CASSSNRGSKNIQYF. CDR3 in DNA: TGTGCCAGCAGCTCCAACAGGGGGTCCAAAAACATTCAGTACTTC.

V gene TRBV7-2 combines with J gene TRBJ2-1; 9 positions match TRBD2. Germline V gene data show CDR1 as SGHTA and CDR2 as FQGNSA. This CDR3 is 12 amino acids long. V was pared by 4 bases and J by 15 bases, with 7 bases of the junction left unmatched. Written as DNA, the CDR3 is TGTGCCAGCAGCTCCCAGGGACTAGCAGGGTTCTTC. Translated: CASSSQGLAGFF. Looking up the rest from reference TRBV7-2 and TRBJ2-1 gives the full variable domain: GAGVSQSPSNKVTEKGKDVELRCDPISGHTALYWYRQSLGQGLEFLIYFQGNSAPDKSGLPSDRFSAERTGGSVSTLTIQRTQQEDSAVYLCASSSQGLAGFFGPGTRLTVL.

Note on this clone: A read error may account for a junction end that differs from germline. V and J are TRBV7-9 and TRBJ1-5; 7 bases line up with TRBD1. The CDR3 totals 13 residues. In germline, CDR1 is SEHNR, CDR2 FQNEAQ (reference sequence). For the CDR3, the DNA is TGTTCCAGCAGCTCGACAGGGAATCAGCCCCAGCATTTT. Protein: CSSSSTGNQPQHF.

J is TRBJ2-7 and V is TRBV7-3; TRBD1 matches 7 bases. The CDR3 runs 19 residues. After removal of 8 bases from V and 5 bases from J, the junction contained 27 bases not matched to a gene. Germline lookup yields CDR1 SGHTA and CDR2 FQGTGA. CDR3 protein: CASPTRDSSKKIEVNEQYF. The CDR3, as DNA: TGTGCCAGCCCTACCCGGGACAGCTCCAAGAAGATAGAGGTCAACGAGCAGTACTTC.

The gene calls are TRBV5-5 and TRBJ2-5; D not certain. CDR1 and CDR2 (germline): SGHKS, YYEKEE (reference sequence). The CDR3 is made up of 12 amino acids. V lost 4 bases to trimming and J lost 3 bases, with 7 bases between them. The CDR3 here is CASSRSEETQYF. CDR3 bases: TGTGCCAGCAGCCGGAGTGAAGAGACCCAGTACTTC.

V gene TRBV2 combines with J gene TRBJ2-1; possible D gene TRBD2, 5 bases. Per the germline V gene, CDR1 is SNHLY and CDR2 is FYNNEI. V was shortened by 10 bases and J by 1 base, with 14 bases between the two germline ends. This CDR3 spans 14 amino acids. The CDR3: CANQKRRSYNEQFF. The CDR3 DNA sequence: TGTGCCAACCAAAAGCGGAGATCCTACAATGAGCAGTTCTTC.

V usage is TRBV13 and J usage is TRBJ2-2; 9 bases fit TRBD1. V lost 1 base and J lost 3; bases outside the gene matches: 3. The CDR3 is 16 residues long. The germline CDR1 and CDR2 sequences are PRHDT and FYEKMQ (reference sequence). The CDR3 spells CASSLDRQGDTGELFF. DNA of the CDR3: TGTGCCAGCAGCTTAGACCGACAGGGGGACACCGGGGAGCTGTTTTTT.